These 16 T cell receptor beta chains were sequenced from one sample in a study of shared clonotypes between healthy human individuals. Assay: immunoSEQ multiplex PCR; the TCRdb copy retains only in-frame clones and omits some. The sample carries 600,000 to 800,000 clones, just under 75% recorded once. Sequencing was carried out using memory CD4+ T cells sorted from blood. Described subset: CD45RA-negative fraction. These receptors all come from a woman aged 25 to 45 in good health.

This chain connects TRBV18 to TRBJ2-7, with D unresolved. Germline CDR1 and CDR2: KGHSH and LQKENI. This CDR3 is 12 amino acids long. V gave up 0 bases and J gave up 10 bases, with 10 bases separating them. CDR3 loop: CASSPPVGEQYF. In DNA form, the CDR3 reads TGTGCCAGCTCACCACCGGTGGGTGAACAGTACTTC.

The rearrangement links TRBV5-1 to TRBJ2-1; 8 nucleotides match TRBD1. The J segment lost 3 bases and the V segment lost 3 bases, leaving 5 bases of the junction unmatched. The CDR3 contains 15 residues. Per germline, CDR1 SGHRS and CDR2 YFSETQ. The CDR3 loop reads CASSSTGEGYNEQFF. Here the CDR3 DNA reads TGCGCCAGCAGCTCGACAGGGGAAGGCTACAATGAGCAGTTCTTC.

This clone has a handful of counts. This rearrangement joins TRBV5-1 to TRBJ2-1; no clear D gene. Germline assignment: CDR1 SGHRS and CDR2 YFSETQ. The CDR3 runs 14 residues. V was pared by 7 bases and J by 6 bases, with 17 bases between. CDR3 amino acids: CASGPGWDRNEQFF. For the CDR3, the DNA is TGCGCCAGCGGTCCTGGATGGGATCGCAATGAGCAGTTCTTC.

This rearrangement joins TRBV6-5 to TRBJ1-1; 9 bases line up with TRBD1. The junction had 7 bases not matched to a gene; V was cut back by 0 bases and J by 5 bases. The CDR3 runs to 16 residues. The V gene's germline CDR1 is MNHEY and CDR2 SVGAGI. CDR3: CASSYSPGQGITEAFF. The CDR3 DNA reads TGTGCCAGCAGTTACTCCCCGGGACAGGGAATAACTGAAGCTTTCTTT.

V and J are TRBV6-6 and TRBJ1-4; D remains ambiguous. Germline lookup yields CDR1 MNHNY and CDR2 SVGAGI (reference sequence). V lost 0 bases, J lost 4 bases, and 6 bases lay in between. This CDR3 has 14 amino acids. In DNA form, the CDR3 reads TGTGCCAGCAGTTACTCTTCGGGTAATGAAAAACTGTTTTTT. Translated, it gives CASSYSSGNEKLFF.

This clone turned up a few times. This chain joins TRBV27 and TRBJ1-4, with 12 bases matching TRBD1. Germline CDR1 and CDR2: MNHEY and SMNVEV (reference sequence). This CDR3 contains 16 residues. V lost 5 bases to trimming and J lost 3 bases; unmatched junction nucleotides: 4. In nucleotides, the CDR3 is TGTGCCAGCAGTGTCCGGGACAGGGGGCCTAATGAAAAACTGTTTTTT. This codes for CASSVRDRGPNEKLFF.

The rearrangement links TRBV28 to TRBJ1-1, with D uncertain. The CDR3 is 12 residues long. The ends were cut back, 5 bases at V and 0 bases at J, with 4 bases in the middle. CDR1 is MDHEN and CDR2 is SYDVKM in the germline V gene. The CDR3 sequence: CASSELNTEAFF. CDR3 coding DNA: TGTGCCAGCAGTGAACTGAACACTGAAGCTTTCTTT.

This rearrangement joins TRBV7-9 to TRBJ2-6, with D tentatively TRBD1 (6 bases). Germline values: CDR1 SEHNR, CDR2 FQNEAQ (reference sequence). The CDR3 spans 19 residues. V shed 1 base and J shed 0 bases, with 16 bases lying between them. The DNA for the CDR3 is TGTGCCAGCAGCTTAGTATGGCAGGGGTCTCTCTCTGGGGCCAACGTCCTGACTTTC. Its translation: CASSLVWQGSLSGANVLTF.

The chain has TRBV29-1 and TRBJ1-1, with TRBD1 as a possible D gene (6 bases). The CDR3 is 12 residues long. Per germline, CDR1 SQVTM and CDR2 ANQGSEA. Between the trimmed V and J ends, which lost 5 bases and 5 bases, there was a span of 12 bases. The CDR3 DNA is TGCAGCGTTCACAGGGTTAATACTGAAGCTTTCTTT. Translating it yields CSVHRVNTEAFF.

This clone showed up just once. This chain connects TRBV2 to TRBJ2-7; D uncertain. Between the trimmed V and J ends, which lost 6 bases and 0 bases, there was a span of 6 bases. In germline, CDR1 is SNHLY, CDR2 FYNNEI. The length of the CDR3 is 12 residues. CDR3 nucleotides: TGTGCCAGCAGCGCAAGCTCCTACGAGCAGTACTTC. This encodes CASSASSYEQYF.

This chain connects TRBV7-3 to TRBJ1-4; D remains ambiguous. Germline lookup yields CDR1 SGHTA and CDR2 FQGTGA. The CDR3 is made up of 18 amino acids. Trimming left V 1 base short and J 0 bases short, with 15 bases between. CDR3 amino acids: CASSLNVPEKATNEKLFF. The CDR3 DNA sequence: TGTGCCAGCAGCTTAAATGTGCCAGAAAAAGCAACTAATGAAAAACTGTTTTTT. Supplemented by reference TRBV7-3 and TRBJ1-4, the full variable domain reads GAGVSQTPSNKVTEKGKYVELRCDPISGHTALYWYRQSLGQGPEFLIYFQGTGAADDSGLPNDRFFAVRPEGSVSTLKIQRTERGDSAVYLCASSLNVPEKATNEKLFFGSGTQLSVL.

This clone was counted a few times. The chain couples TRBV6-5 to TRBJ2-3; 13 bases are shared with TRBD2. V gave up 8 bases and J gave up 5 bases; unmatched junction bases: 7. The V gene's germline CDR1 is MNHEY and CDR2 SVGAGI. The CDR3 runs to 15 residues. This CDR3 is CASCRLAGGRDTQYF. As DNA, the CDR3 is TGTGCCAGCTGTCGACTAGCGGGAGGTAGAGATACGCAGTATTTT.

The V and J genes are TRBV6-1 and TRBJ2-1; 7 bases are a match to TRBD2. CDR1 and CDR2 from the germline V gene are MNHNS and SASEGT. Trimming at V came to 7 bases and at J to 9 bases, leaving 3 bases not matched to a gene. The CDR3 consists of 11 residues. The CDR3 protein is CASTSGGEQFF. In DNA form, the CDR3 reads TGTGCCAGCACTAGCGGCGGTGAGCAGTTCTTC.

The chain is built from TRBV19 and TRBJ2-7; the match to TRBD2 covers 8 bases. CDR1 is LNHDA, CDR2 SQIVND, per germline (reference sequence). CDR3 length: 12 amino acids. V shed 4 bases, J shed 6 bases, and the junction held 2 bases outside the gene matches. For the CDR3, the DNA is TGTGCCAGTAGTAAAGGGACTAGCGAGCAGTACTTC. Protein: CASSKGTSEQYF.

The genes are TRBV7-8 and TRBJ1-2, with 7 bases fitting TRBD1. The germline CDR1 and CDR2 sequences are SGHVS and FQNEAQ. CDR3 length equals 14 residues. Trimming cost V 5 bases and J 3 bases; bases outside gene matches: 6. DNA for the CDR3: TGTGCCAGCAGCCCCCGGGACAGTTACTATGGCTACACCTTC. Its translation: CASSPRDSYYGYTF.

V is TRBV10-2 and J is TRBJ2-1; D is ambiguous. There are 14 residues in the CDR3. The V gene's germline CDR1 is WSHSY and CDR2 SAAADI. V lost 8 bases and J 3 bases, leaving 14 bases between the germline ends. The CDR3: CASRPEQFYNEQFF. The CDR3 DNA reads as TGCGCCAGCCGCCCGGAGCAGTTCTACAATGAGCAGTTCTTC.